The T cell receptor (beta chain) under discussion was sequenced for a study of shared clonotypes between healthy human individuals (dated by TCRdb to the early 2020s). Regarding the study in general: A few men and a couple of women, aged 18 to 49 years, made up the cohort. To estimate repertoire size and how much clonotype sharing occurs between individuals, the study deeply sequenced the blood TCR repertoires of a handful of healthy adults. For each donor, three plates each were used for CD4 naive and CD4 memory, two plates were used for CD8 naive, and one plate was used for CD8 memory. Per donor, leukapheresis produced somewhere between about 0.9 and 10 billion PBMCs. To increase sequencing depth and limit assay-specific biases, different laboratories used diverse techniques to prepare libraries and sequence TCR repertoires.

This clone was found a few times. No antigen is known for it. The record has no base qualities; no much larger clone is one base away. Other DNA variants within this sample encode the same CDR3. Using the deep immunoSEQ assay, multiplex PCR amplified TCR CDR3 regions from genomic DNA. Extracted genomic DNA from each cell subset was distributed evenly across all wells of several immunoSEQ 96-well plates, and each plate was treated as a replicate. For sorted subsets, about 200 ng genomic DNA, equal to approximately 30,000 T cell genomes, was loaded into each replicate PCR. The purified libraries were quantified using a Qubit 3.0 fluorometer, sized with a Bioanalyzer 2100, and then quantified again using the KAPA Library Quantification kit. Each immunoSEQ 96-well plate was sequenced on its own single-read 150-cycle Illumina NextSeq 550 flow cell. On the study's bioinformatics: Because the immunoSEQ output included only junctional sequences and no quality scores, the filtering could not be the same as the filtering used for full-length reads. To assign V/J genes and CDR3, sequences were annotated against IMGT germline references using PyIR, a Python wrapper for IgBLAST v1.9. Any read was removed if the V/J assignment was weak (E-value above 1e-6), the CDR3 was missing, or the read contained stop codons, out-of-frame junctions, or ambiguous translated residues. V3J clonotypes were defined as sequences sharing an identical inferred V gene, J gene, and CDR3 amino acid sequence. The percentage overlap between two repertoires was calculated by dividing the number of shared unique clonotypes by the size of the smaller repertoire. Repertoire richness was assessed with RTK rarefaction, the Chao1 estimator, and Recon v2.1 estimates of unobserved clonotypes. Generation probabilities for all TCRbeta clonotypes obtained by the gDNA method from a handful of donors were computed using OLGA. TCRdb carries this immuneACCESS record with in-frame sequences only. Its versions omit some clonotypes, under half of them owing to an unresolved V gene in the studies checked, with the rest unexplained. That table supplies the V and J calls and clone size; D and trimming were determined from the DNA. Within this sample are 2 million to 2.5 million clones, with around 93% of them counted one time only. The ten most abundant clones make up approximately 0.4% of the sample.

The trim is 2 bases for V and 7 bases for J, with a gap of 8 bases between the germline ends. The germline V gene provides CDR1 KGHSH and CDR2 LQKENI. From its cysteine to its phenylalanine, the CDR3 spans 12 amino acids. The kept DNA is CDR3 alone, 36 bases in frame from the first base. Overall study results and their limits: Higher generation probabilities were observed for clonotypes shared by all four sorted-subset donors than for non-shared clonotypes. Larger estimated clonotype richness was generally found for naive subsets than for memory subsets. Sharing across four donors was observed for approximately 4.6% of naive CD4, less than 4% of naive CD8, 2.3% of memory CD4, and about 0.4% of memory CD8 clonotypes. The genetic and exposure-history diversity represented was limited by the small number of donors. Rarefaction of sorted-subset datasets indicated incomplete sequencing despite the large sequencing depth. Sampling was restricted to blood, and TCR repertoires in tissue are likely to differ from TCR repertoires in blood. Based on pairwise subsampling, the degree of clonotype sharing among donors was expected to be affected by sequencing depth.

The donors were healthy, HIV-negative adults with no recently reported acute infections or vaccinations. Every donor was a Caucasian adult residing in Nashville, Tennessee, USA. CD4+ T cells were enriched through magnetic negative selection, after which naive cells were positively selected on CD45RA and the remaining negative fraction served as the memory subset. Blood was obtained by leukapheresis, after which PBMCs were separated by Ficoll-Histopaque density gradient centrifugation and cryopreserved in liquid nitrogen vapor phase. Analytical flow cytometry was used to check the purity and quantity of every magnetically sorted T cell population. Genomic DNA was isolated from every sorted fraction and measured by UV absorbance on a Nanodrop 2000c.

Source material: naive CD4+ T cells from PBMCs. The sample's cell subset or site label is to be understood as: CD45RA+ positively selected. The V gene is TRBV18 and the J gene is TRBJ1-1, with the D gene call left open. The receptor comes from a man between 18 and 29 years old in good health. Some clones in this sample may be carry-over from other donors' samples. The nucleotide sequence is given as TGTGCCAGCTCACCAAGGGTCGGTGAAGCTTTCTTT. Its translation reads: CASSPRVGEAFF.